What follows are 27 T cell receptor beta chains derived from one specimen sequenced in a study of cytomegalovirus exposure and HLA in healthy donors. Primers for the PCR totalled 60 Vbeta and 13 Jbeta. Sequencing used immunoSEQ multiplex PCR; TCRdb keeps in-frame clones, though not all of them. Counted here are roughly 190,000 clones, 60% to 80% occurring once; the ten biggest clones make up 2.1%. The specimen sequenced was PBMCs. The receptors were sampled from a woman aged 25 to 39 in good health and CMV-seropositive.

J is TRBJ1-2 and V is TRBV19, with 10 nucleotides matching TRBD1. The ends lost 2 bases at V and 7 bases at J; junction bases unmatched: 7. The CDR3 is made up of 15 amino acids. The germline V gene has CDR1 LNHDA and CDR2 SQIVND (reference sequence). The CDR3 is CASSIRQGALVGYTF. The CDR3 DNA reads TGTGCCAGTAGTATAAGACAGGGGGCCTTGGTTGGCTACACCTTC.

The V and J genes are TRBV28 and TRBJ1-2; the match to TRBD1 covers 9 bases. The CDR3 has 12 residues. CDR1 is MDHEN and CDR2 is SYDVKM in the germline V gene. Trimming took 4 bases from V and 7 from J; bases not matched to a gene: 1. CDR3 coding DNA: TGTGCCAGCAGTTGGACAGGGGCTGGCTACACCTTC. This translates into CASSWTGAGYTF.

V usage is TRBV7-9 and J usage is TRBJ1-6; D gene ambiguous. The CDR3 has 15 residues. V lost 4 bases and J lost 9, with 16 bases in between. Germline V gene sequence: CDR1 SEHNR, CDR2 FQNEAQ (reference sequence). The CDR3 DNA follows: TGTGCCAGCAGCTCGTCCGGGATTCGTACTTCACCCCTCCACTTT. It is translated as CASSSSGIRTSPLHF.

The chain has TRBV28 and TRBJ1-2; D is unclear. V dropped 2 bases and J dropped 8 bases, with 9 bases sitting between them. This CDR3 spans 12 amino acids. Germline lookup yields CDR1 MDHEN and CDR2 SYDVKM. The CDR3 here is CASSLQSEGYTF. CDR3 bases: TGTGCCAGCAGTTTACAATCCGAGGGCTACACCTTC.

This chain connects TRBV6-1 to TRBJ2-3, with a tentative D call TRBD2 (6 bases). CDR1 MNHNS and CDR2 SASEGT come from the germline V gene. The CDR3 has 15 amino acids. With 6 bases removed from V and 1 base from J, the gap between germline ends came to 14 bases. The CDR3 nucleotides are TGTGCCAGCAGGGCGGGCCGCGGGGGCACAGATACGCAGTATTTT. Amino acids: CASRAGRGGTDTQYF.

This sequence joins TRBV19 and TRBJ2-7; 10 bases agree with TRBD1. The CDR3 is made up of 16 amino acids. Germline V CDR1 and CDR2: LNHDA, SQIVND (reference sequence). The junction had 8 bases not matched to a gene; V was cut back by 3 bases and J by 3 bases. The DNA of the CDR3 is TGTGCCAGTAGTATTACCCCCGGGACAGGGGTCTACGAGCAGTACTTC. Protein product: CASSITPGTGVYEQYF.

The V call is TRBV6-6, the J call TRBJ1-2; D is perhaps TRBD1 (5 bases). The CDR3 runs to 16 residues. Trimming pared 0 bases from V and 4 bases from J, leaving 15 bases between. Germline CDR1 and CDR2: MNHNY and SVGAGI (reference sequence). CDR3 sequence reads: CASSYSSGRAVYGYTF. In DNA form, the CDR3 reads TGTGCCAGCAGTTACTCGTCCGGCAGGGCTGTCTATGGCTACACCTTC.

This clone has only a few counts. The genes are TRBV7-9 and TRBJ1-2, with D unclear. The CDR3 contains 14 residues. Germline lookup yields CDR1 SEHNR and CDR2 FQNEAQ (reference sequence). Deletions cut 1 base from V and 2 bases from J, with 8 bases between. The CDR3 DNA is TGTGCCAGCAGCTTAGATTCAGGCAACTATGGCTACACCTTC. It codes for CASSLDSGNYGYTF.

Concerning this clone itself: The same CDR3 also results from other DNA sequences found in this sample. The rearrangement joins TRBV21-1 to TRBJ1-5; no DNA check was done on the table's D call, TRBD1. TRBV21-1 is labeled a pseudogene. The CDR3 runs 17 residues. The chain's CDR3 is CASSKVGTDDYNQPQHF. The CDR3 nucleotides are TGTGCCAGCAGCAAAGTCGGCACAGACGATTACAATCAGCCCCAGCATTTT.

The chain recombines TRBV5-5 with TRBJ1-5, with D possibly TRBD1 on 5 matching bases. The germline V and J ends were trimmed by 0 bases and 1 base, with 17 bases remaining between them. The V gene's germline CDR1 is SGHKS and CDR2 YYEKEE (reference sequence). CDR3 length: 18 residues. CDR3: CASSLVGRVSQSNQPQHF. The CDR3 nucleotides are TGTGCCAGCAGCTTGGTGGGCAGGGTAAGTCAAAGCAATCAGCCCCAGCATTTT. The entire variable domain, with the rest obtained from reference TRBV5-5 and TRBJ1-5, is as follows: DAGVTQSPTHLIKTRGQQVTLRCSPISGHKSVSWYQQVLGQGPQFIFQYYEKEERGRGNFPDRFSARQFPNYSSELNVNALLLGDSALYLCASSLVGRVSQSNQPQHFGDGTRLSIL.

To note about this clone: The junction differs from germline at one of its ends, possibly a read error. This chain's CDR3 is CASSPRQGVRYHF. CDR3 nucleotides: TGTGCCAGCAGCCCTAGACAGGGGGTGAGGTACCACTTC. The chain carries TRBV11-2 and TRBJ2-4; 9 bases agree with TRBD1. CDR1 is SGHAT, CDR2 FQNNGV, per germline. This CDR3 is 13 amino acids long.

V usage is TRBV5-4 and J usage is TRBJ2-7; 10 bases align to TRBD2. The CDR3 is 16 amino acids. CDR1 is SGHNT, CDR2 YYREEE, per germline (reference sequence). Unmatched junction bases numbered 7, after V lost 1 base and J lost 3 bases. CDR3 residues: CASSLSGRAGVYEQYF. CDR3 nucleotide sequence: TGTGCCAGCAGCTTGAGCGGGAGGGCCGGAGTCTACGAGCAGTACTTC. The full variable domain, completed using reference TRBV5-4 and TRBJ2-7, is ETGVTQSPTHLIKTRGQQVTLRCSSQSGHNTVSWYQQALGQGPQFIFQYYREEENGRGNFPPRFSGLQFPNYSSELNVNALELDDSALYLCASSLSGRAGVYEQYFGPGTRLTVT.

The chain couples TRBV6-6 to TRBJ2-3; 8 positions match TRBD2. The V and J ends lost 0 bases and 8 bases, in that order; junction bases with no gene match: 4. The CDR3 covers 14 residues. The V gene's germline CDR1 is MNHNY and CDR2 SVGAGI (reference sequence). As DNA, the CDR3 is TGTGCCAGCAGTTACTCGAGCGGGGGCGGTACGCAGTATTTT. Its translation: CASSYSSGGGTQYF.

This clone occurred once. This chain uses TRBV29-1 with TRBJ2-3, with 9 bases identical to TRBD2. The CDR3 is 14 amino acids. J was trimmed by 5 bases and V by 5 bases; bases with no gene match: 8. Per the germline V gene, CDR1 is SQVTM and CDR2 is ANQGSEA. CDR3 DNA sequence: TGCAGCGTTACTAGCGGGCCATGGGGAGATACGCAGTATTTT. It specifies CSVTSGPWGDTQYF.

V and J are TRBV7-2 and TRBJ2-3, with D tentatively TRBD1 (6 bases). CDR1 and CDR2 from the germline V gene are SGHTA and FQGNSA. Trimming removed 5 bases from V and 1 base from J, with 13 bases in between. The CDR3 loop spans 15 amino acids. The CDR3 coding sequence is TGTGCCAGCAGCCGTGGACAGACACGCACAGATACGCAGTATTTT. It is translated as CASSRGQTRTDTQYF.

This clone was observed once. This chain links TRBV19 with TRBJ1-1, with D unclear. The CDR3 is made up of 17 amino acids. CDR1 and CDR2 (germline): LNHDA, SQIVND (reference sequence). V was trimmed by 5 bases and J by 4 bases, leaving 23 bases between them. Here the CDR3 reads CASSATGPFAGSTEAFF. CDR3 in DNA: TGTGCCAGTAGTGCTACTGGACCTTTTGCGGGGAGCACTGAAGCTTTCTTT. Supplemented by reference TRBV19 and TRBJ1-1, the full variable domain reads DGGITQSPKYLFRKEGQNVTLSCEQNLNHDAMYWYRQDPGQGLRLIYYSQIVNDFQKGDIAEGYSVSREKKESFPLTVTSAQKNPTAFYLCASSATGPFAGSTEAFFGQGTRLTVV.

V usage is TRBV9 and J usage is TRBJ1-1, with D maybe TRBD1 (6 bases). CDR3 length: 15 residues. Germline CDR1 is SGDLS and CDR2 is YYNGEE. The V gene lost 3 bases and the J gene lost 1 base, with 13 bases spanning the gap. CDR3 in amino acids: CASSANTGRNTEAFF. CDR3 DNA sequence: TGTGCCAGCAGCGCGAACACAGGGCGGAACACTGAAGCTTTCTTT.

CDR3 protein: CASSLTSGRAGEQFF. CDR3 nucleotide sequence: TGTGCCAGCAGTCTCACTAGCGGGAGGGCGGGAGAGCAGTTCTTC. This chain joins TRBV2 and TRBJ2-1; 13 bases map to TRBD2. The CDR3 is 15 residues long. Per the germline V gene, CDR1 is SNHLY and CDR2 is FYNNEI. The V and J ends lost 5 bases and 10 bases, in that order; junction bases with no gene match: 8.

CDR3 region: CASSRSGGAQYNEQFF. In nucleotides, the CDR3 is TGTGCCAGCAGCCGTAGCGGGGGGGCACAATACAATGAGCAGTTCTTC. J is TRBJ2-1 and V is TRBV7-3; 11 bases are a match to TRBD2. The J segment lost 4 bases and the V segment lost 5 bases, leaving 7 bases of the junction unmatched. The CDR3 has 16 residues. Germline V lookup: CDR1 SGHTA, CDR2 FQGTGA.

The CDR3 is CASNTLPQAYGYTF. The CDR3 bases are TGTGCCAGCAACACATTGCCACAGGCCTATGGCTACACCTTC. The rearrangement uses TRBV5-4 and TRBJ1-2; maybe TRBD1 (5 bases). Trimming stripped 6 bases from V and 4 bases from J, with 16 bases between. Germline V gene sequence: CDR1 SGHNT, CDR2 YYREEE (reference sequence). The CDR3 is 14 residues long.

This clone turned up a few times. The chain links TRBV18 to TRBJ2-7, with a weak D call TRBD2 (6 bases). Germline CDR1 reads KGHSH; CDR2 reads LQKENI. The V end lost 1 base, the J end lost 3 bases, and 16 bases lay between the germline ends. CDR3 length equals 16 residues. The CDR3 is CASSPRRTTPGYEQYF. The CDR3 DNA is TGTGCCAGCTCACCACGAAGGACTACTCCAGGCTACGAGCAGTACTTC.

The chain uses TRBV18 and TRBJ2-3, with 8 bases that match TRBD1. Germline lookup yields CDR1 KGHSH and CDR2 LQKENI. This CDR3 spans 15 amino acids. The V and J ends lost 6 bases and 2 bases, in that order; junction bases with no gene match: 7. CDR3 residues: CASSLRTGNTDTQYF. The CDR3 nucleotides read TGTGCCAGCTCCCTGAGGACAGGGAACACAGATACGCAGTATTTT.

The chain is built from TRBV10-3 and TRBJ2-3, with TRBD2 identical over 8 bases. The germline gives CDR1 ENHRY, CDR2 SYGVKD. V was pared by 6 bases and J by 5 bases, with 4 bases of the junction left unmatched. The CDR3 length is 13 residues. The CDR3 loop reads CAIRAGVGDTQYF. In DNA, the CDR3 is TGTGCCATCAGAGCGGGAGTGGGAGATACGCAGTATTTT.

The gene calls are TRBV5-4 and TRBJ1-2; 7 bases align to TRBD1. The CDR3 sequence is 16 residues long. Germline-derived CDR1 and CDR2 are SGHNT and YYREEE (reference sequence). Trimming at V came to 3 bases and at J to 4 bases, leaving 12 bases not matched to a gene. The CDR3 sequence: CASSSQGQWDAYGYTF. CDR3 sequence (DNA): TGTGCCAGCAGCTCGCAGGGACAGTGGGACGCCTATGGCTACACCTTC.

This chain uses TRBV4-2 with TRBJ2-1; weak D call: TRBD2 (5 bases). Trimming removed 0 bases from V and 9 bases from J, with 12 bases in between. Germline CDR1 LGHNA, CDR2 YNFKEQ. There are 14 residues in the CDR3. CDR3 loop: CASSQDHGLTEQFF. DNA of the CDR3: TGTGCCAGCAGCCAAGACCACGGACTTACTGAGCAGTTCTTC.

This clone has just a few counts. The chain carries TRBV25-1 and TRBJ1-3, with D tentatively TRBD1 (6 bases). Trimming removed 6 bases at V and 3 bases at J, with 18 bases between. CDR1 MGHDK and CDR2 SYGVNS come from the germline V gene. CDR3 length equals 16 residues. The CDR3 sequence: CASSQTLQGFGNTIYF. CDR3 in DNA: TGTGCCAGCAGCCAAACCTTACAGGGTTTTGGAAACACCATATATTTT.

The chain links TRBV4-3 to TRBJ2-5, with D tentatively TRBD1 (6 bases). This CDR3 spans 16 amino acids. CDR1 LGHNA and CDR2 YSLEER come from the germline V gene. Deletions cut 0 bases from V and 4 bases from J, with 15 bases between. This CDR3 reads CASSQDSGGLGETQYF. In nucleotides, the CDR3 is TGCGCCAGCAGCCAAGATAGTGGGGGCCTGGGAGAGACCCAGTACTTC.